This TCR beta chain was identified in a study of T cell responses to AZD1222 COVID-19 vaccine. A remark on this clone: The antigen remains unidentified.

This CDR3 region has 17 residues. V lost 0 bases and J lost 0, with 15 bases in between. The germline CDR1 and CDR2 sequences are MGHRA and YSYEKL. The assay was immunoSEQ multiplex PCR, and TCRdb's table has in-frame clones only and misses some. This table has 150,000 to 200,000 clones, about 85% appearing once. Points from the study as a whole: Baseline seropositives among AZD1222 recipients totaled only five or six.

This sequence joins TRBV4-1 and TRBJ2-7; D may be TRBD1 or TRBD2 (7 bases each). The clonotype comes from an adult in good health. The material was peripheral blood, obtained on day 0 of AZD1222 vaccination. This chain's CDR3 is CASSQDRGGHTSYEQYF. CDR3 sequence (DNA): TGCGCCAGCAGCCAAGACAGGGGGGGACACACCTCCTACGAGCAGTACTTC.